The clone carrying this T cell receptor beta chain was picked up a small number of times. This entry belongs to a study of blood T cells in healthy people across ages. Looked up from germline, CDR1 is SGHRS and CDR2 is YFSETQ. V trimming: 2 bases; J trimming: 4 bases; junction bases outside the gene matches: 16. This CDR3 has 20 amino acids. Total RNA extraction produced at least 5 micrograms (per sample) for the study. A sample-barcoded 5' primer and a J-beta primer mix were used in a second PCR of about 7 to 12 cycles. TCRdb independently ran MiXCR on the 5' RACE reads; one entry per CDR3 protein. The repertoire has around 1,500,000 distinct CDR3 sequences, roughly 45% of them found once; the top ten carry roughly 7.7%.

Sequenced input: blood. This TCR came from a young woman in good health. V and J are TRBV5-1 and TRBJ2-5; 14 bases map to TRBD2. The CDR3 region is CASSLRDRTSGRTIRETQYF. The CDR3 bases are TGCGCCAGCAGCTTACGTGACCGGACTAGCGGGAGGACGATTAGAGAGACCCAGTACTTC.